The present TCR beta chain was sequenced within a study of T cells in Graves' hyperthyroidism and ophthalmopathy. Study results and limitations: Most thyroid clonotypes expanded above 0.001 were also detected in blood.

Exclusion followed for patients with uncontrolled infection, other autoimmune disease, pregnancy or lactation. The sample holds many counts of this clonotype. Its target is unknown. Template material for amplifying TCR beta CDR3 regions consisted of RNA transcripts. TCR CDR3 underwent first-round RT-PCR with the HTBI primer set. One entry per CDR3 protein results from TCRdb running MiXCR on the multiplex PCR reads. Found here are 550,000 to 700,000 distinct CDR3 sequences, 46% of them singletons; the top ten hold under 20%. In germline, CDR1 is LNHNV, CDR2 YYDKDF (reference sequence). The CDR3 consists of 15 residues. Trimming took 0 bases from V and 1 from J, leaving 4 bases between them.

This clonotype was obtained from an adult woman with Graves' disease, either hyperthyroidism or ophthalmopathy (not recorded which). Sequencing was performed on peripheral blood or thyroid tissue (not recorded which). V is TRBV15 and J is TRBJ2-6, with D unclear. The CDR3 nucleotides read TGTGCCACCAGCAGAGACATTTCTGGGGCCAACGTCCTGACTTTC. This translates into CATSRDISGANVLTF. The full variable domain, completed using reference TRBV15 and TRBJ2-6, is DAMVIQNPRYQVTQFGKPVTLSCSQTLNHNVMYWYQQKSSQAPKLLFHYYDKDFNNEADTPDNFQSRRPNTSFCFLDIRSPGLGDTAMYLCATSRDISGANVLTFGAGSRLTVL.